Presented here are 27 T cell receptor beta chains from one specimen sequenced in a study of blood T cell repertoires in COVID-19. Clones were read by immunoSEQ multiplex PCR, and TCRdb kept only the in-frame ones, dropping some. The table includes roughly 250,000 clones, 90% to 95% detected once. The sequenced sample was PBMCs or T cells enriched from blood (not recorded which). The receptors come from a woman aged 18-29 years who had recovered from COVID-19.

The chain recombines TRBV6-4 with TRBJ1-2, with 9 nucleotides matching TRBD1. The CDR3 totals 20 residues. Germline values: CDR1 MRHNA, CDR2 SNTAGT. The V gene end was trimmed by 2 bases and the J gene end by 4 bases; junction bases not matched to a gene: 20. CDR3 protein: CASSDLPTILSRQGVYGYTF. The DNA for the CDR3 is TGTGCCAGCAGTGACCTTCCAACGATACTTTCGAGACAGGGGGTCTATGGCTACACCTTC.

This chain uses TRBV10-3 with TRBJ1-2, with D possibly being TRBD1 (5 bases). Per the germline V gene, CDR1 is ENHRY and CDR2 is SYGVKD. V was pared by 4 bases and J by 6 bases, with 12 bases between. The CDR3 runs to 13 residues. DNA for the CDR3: TGTGCCATCAGTGGTCGGGGGAGAAATGGCTACACCTTC. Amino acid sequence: CAISGRGRNGYTF.

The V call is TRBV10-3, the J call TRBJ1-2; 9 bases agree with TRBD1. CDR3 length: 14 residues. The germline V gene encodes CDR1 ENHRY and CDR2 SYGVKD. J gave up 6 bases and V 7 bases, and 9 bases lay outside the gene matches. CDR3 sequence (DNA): TGTGCCATCAATCGGGACAGGGCAGTACATGGCTACACCTTC. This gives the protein CAINRDRAVHGYTF.

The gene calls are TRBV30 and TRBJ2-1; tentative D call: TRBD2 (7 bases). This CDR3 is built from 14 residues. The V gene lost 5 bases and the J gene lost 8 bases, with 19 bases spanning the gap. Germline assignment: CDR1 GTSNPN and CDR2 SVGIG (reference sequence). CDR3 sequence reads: CAWAGGGDTYEQFF. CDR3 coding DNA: TGTGCCTGGGCAGGCGGGGGCGATACATATGAGCAGTTCTTC.

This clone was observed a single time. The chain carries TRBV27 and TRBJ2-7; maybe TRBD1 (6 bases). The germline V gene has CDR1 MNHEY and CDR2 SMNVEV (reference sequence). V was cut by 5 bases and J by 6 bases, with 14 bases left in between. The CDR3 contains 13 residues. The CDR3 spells CASSDLQGLEQYF. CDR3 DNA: TGTGCCAGCAGTGATCTACAGGGTCTCGAGCAGTACTTC.

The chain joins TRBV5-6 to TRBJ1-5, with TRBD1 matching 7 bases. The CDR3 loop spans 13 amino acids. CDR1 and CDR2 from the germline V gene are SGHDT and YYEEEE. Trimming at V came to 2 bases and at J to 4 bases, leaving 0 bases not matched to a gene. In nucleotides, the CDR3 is TGTGCCAGCAGCTTACAGGGGAATCAGCCCCAGCATTTT. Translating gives CASSLQGNQPQHF.

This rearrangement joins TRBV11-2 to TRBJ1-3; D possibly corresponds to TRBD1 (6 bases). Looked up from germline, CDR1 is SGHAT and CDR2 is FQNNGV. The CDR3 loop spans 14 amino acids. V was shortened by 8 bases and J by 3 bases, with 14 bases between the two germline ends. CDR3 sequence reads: CASAQGRGGNTIYF. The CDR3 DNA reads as TGTGCCAGCGCGCAGGGCAGGGGTGGAAACACCATATATTTT.

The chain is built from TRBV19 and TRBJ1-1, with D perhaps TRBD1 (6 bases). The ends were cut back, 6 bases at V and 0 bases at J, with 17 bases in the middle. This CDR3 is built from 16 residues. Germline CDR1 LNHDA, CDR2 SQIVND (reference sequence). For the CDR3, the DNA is TGTGCCAGTAGCACACAGGGTTTATCAATGAACACTGAAGCTTTCTTT. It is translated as CASSTQGLSMNTEAFF.

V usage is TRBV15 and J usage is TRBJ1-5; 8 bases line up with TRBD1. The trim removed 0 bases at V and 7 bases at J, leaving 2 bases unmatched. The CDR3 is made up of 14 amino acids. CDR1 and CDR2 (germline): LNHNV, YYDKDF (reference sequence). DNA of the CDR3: TGTGCCACCAGCAGAGAGACAGGGGACCAGCCCCAGCATTTT. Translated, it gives CATSRETGDQPQHF.

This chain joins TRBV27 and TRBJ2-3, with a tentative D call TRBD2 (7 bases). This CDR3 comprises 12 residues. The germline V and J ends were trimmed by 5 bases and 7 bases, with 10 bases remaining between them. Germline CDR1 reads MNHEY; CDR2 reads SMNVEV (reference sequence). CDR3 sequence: CASSGGANTQYF. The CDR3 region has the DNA TGTGCCAGCAGTGGGGGGGCAAATACGCAGTATTTT.

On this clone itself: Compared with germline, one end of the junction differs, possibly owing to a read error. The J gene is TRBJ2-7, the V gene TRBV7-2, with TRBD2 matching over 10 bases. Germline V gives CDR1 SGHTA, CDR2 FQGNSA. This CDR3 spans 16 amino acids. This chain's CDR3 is CASSLAGASSSYEQYF. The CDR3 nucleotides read TGTGCCAGCAGCCTAGCGGGAGCCTCGAGCTCCTACGAGCAGTACTTC. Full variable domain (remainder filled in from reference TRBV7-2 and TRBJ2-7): GAGVSQSPSNKVTEKGKDVELRCDPISGHTALYWYRQSLGQGLEFLIYFQGNSAPDKSGLPSDRFSAERTGGSVSTLTIQRTQQEDSAVYLCASSLAGASSSYEQYFGPGTRLTVT.

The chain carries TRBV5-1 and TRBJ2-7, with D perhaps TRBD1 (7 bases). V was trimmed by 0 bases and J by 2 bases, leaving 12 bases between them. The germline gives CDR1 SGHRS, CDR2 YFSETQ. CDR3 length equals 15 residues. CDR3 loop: CASSLGRDSTYEQYF. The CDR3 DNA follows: TGCGCCAGCAGCTTGGGGCGGGACAGTACCTACGAGCAGTACTTC.

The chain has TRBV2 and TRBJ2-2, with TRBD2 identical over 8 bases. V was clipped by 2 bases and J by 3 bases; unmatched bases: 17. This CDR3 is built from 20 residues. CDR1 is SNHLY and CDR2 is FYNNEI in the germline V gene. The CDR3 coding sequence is TGTGCCAGCAGTGAACCTCCCGGGGGGGGGCCCACGGACGACACCGGGGAGCTGTTTTTT. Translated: CASSEPPGGGPTDDTGELFF.

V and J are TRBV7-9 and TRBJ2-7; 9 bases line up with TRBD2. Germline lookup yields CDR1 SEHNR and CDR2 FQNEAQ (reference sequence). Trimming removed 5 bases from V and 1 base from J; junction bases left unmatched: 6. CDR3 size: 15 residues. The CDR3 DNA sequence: TGTGCCAGCAGCCCCCGGACTAGCGCGTCCTACGAGCAGTACTTC. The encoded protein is CASSPRTSASYEQYF.

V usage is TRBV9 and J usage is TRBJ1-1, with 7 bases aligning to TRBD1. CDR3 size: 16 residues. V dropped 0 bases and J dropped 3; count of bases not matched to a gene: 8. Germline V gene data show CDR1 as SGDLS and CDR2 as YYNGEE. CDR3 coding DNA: TGTGCCAGCAGCGTAGGGTTGACAGGGCCGGACACTGAAGCTTTCTTT. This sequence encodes CASSVGLTGPDTEAFF. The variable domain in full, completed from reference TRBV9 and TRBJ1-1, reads DSGVTQTPKHLITATGQRVTLRCSPRSGDLSVYWYQQSLDQGLQFLIQYYNGEERAKGNILERFSAQQFPDLHSELNLSSLELGDSALYFCASSVGLTGPDTEAFFGQGTRLTVV.

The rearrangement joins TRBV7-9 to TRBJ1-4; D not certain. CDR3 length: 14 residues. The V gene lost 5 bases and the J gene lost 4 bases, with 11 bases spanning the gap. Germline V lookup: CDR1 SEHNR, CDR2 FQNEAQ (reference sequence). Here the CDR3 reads CASSARNSNEKLFF. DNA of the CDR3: TGTGCCAGCAGCGCAAGAAACAGTAATGAAAAACTGTTTTTT. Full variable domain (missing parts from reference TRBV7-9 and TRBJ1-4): DTGVSQNPRHKITKRGQNVTFRCDPISEHNRLYWYRQTLGQGPEFLTYFQNEAQLEKSRLLSDRFSAERPKGSFSTLEIQRTEQGDSAMYLCASSARNSNEKLFFGSGTQLSVL.

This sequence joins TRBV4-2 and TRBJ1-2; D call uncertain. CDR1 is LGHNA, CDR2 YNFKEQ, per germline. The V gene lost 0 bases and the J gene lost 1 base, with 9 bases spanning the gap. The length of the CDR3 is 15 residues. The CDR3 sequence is CASSQEVAVNYGYTF. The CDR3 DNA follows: TGTGCCAGCAGCCAAGAGGTCGCAGTTAACTATGGCTACACCTTC.

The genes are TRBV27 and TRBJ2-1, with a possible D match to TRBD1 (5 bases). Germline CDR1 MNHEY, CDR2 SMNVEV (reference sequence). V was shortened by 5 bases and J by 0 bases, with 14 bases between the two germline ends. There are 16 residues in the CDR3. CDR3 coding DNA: TGTGCCAGCAGTCGCCCGGCAGGGAACTCCTACAATGAGCAGTTCTTC. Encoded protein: CASSRPAGNSYNEQFF.

The CDR3 DNA follows: TGTGCCAGCAGCTTTTCAAGATCAGCTAACTATGGCTACACCTTC. Translating it yields CASSFSRSANYGYTF. This chain connects TRBV11-2 to TRBJ1-2; no clear D gene. Per germline, CDR1 SGHAT and CDR2 FQNNGV. The CDR3 is 15 amino acids. Trimming stripped 3 bases from V and 0 bases from J, with 11 bases between.

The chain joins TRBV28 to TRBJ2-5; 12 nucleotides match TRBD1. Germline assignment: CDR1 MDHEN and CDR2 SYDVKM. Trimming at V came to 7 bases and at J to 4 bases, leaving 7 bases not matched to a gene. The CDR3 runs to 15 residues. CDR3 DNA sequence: TGTGCCAGCACTTGGGGGACAGGGGGCATAGAGACCCAGTACTTC. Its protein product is CASTWGTGGIETQYF. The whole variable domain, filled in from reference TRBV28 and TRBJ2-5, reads DVKVTQSSRYLVKRTGEKVFLECVQDMDHENMFWYRQDPGLGLRLIYFSYDVKMKEKGDIPEGYSVSREKKERFSLILESASTNQTSMYLCASTWGTGGIETQYFGPGTRLLVL.

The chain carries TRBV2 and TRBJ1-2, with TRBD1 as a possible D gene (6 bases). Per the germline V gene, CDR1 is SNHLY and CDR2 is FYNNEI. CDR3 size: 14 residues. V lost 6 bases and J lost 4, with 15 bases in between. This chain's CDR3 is CASRRPTGLYGYTF. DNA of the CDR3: TGTGCCAGCAGGAGACCGACAGGTCTCTATGGCTACACCTTC.

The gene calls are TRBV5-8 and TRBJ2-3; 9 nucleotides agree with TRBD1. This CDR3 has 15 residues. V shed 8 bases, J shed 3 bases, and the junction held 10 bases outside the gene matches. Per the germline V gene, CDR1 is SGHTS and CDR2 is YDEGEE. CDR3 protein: CASPPPGQGTDTQYF. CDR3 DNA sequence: TGTGCCAGTCCTCCCCCGGGACAGGGAACAGATACGCAGTATTTT.

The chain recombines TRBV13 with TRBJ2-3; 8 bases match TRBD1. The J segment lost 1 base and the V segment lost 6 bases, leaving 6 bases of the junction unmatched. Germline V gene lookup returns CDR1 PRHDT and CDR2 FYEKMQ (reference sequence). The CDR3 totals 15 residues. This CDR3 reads CASRGTGGGTDTQYF. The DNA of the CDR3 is TGTGCCAGCAGGGGGACAGGCGGCGGCACAGATACGCAGTATTTT.

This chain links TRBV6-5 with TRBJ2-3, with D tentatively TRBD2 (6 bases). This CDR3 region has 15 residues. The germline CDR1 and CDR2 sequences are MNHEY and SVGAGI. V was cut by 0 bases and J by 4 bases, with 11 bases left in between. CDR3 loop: CASSYSGGDADTQYF. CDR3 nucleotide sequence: TGTGCCAGCAGTTACTCGGGCGGGGATGCAGATACGCAGTATTTT.

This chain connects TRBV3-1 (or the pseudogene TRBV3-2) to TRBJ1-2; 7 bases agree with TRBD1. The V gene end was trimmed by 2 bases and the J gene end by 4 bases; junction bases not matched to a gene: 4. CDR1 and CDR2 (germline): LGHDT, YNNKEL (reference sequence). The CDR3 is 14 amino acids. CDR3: CASSQTGQIYGYTF. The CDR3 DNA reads TGTGCCAGCAGCCAAACGGGACAGATCTATGGCTACACCTTC.

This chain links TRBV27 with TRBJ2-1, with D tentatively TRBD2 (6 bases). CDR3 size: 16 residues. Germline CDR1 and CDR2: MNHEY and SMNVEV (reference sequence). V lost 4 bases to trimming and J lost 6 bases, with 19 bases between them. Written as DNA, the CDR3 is TGTGCCAGCAGTTCCCCCCCGAGCGGGTGGCTCAATGAGCAGTTCTTC. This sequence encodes CASSSPPSGWLNEQFF.

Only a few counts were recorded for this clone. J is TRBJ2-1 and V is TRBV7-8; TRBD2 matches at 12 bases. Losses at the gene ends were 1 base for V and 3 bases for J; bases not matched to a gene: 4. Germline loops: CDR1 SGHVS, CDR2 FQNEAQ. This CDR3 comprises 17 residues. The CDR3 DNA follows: TGTGCCAGCAGCTTAGGGGCTAGCGGGGGGGTCTACAATGAGCAGTTCTTC. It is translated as CASSLGASGGVYNEQFF.